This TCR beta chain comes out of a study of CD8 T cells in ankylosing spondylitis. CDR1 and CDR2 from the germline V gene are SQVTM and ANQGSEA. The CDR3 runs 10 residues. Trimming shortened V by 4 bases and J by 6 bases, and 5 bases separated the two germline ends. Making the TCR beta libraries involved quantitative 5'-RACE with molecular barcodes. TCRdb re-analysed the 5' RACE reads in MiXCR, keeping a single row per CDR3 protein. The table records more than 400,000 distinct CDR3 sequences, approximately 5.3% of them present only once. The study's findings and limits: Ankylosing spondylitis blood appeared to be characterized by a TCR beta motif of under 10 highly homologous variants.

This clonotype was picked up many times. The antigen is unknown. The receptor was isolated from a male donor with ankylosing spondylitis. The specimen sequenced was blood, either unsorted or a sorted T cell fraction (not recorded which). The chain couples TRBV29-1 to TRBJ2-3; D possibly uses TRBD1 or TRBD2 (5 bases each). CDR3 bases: TGCAGCGTTGGGGGGGATACGCAGTATTTT. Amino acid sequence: CSVGGDTQYF.